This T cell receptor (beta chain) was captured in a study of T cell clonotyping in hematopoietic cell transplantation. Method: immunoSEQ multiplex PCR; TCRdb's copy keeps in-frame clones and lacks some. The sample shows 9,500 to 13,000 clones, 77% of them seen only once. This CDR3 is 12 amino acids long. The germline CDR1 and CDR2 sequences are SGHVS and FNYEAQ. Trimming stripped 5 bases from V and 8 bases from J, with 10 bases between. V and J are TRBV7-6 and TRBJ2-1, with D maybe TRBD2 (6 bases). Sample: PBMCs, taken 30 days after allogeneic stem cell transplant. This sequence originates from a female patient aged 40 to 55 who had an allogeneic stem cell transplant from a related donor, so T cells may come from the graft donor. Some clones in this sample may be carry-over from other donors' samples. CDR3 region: CASSPSDDEQFF. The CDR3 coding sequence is TGTGCCAGCAGCCCTAGCGATGATGAGCAGTTCTTC.